The 20 T cell receptor beta chains presented below share a single source sample, sequenced in a study of shared clonotypes between healthy human individuals. Sequencing used immunoSEQ multiplex PCR; TCRdb keeps in-frame clones, though not all of them. This table holds about 1 million clones, roughly 80% found once. Sequenced material: memory CD4+ T cells sorted from blood. Subset here: CD45RA-negative fraction. These receptors all come from a man younger than 30 in good health.

This sequence joins TRBV7-9 and TRBJ2-5; 7 positions match TRBD1. The V segment lost 0 bases and the J segment 1 base; nucleotides outside the gene matches: 2. This CDR3 has 15 residues. The germline gives CDR1 SEHNR, CDR2 FQNEAQ (reference sequence). The CDR3 coding sequence is TGTGCCAGCAGCTTAGCTGGGACAGTCCAAGAGACCCAGTACTTC. It codes for CASSLAGTVQETQYF.

As regards this clone: Other DNA sequences within the sample encode an identical CDR3. The chain combines TRBV5-1 with TRBJ1-6; D is unclear. Trimming took 0 bases from V and 2 from J, leaving 6 bases between them. Germline lookup yields CDR1 SGHRS and CDR2 YFSETQ. The CDR3 runs to 15 residues. DNA of the CDR3: TGCGCCAGCAGCTTGGAAGGTCCCTATAATTCACCCCTCCACTTT. Its protein is CASSLEGPYNSPLHF. Filled out from reference TRBV5-1 and TRBJ1-6, the complete variable domain reads KAGVTQTPRYLIKTRGQQVTLSCSPISGHRSVSWYQQTPGQGLQFLFEYFSETQRNKGNFPGRFSGRQFSNSRSEMNVSTLELGDSALYLCASSLEGPYNSPLHFGNGTRLTVT.

The J gene is TRBJ2-1, the V gene TRBV20-1, with no clear D. The CDR3 length is 11 residues. Trimming took 3 bases from V and 13 from J, leaving 13 bases between them. CDR1 is DFQATT, CDR2 SNEGSKA, per germline (reference sequence). The CDR3 is CSASHSAAQFF. CDR3 in DNA: TGCAGTGCTAGTCATTCGGCTGCCCAGTTCTTC.

This clone came up a few times. The chain links TRBV2 to TRBJ1-6; D remains unclear. This CDR3 spans 13 amino acids. Germline V gene sequence: CDR1 SNHLY, CDR2 FYNNEI. The V end lost 6 bases, the J end lost 7 bases, and 10 bases lay between the germline ends. The CDR3 spells CASRVNWNSPLHF. CDR3 in DNA: TGTGCCAGCAGGGTCAATTGGAATTCACCCCTCCACTTT. Full variable domain (outside the CDR3, taken from reference TRBV2 and TRBJ1-6): EPEVTQTPSHQVTQMGQEVILRCVPISNHLYFYWYRQILGQKVEFLVSFYNNEISEKSEIFDDQFSVERPDGSNFTLKIRSTKLEDSAMYFCASRVNWNSPLHFGNGTRLTVT.

The chain carries TRBV28 and TRBJ2-7; D ambiguous. Trimming took off 5 bases at V and 4 bases at J, with 6 bases between the two ends. CDR3 length: 11 residues. Germline CDR1 MDHEN, CDR2 SYDVKM. This CDR3 is CASSIDYEQYF. The DNA of the CDR3 is TGTGCCAGCAGTATTGATTACGAGCAGTACTTC.

A single count supports this clone. The gene calls are TRBV19 and TRBJ1-2, with D hard to call. Per germline, CDR1 LNHDA and CDR2 SQIVND (reference sequence). The length of the CDR3 is 15 residues. The V gene lost 3 bases and the J gene lost 5 bases, with 16 bases spanning the gap. CDR3 nucleotides: TGTGCCAGTAGTATGGTGGGCAGTGCCTTTTATGGCTACACCTTC. As protein: CASSMVGSAFYGYTF.

The chain couples TRBV10-3 to TRBJ1-3; 9 nucleotides align to TRBD1. V gave up 4 bases and J gave up 0 bases; unmatched junction bases: 4. Germline-derived CDR1 and CDR2 are ENHRY and SYGVKD. CDR3 length: 16 amino acids. Here the CDR3 reads CAISGQTGGSGNTIYF. The CDR3 DNA follows: TGTGCCATCAGTGGTCAGACAGGGGGCTCTGGAAACACCATATATTTT.

The genes are TRBV11-2 and TRBJ2-3; 10 bases are a match to TRBD2. Germline V CDR1 and CDR2: SGHAT, FQNNGV. The CDR3 is 17 residues long. V was clipped by 2 bases and J by 0 bases; unmatched bases: 5. CDR3 in amino acids: CASSLFRLAGSTDTQYF. CDR3 bases: TGTGCCAGCAGCTTATTCCGACTAGCGGGCAGCACAGATACGCAGTATTTT.

Of note for this clone: Distinct nucleotide sequences in the sample also encode this CDR3. The chain has TRBV5-4 and TRBJ2-2; D not certain. V shed 0 bases and J shed 3 bases, with 3 bases lying between them. CDR1 SGHNT and CDR2 YYREEE come from the germline V gene (reference sequence). The CDR3 is 13 amino acids. CDR3 sequence reads: CASSLADTGELFF. The CDR3 DNA is TGTGCCAGCAGCTTGGCGGACACCGGGGAGCTGTTTTTT.

This clone was counted only a few times. DNA of the CDR3: TGTGCCTGGAGTGTAGGGTCTAGCGGGAATCAAGAGACCCAGTACTTC. Protein product: CAWSVGSSGNQETQYF. The rearrangement uses TRBV30 and TRBJ2-5; 9 positions agree with TRBD2. The CDR3 is 16 residues long. With V trimmed by 0 bases and J by 2 bases, 7 bases remained unmatched. Germline assignment: CDR1 GTSNPN and CDR2 SVGIG (reference sequence).

V and J are TRBV5-8 and TRBJ1-1; 7 bases match TRBD1. The germline V gene encodes CDR1 SGHTS and CDR2 YDEGEE. The CDR3 contains 15 residues. Unmatched junction bases numbered 2, after V lost 0 bases and J lost 0 bases. The CDR3 bases are TGTGCCAGCAGCTTGGGGGACAGAGTGAACACTGAAGCTTTCTTT. This translates into CASSLGDRVNTEAFF.

The chain has TRBV4-3 and TRBJ1-5; D is unclear. The germline V gene has CDR1 LGHNA and CDR2 YSLEER. This CDR3 contains 15 residues. V lost 0 bases to trimming and J lost 7 bases, with 13 bases between them. The CDR3 coding sequence is TGCGCCAGCAGCCAAGATTTTGTGGTAACCCAGCCCCAGCATTTT. This translates into CASSQDFVVTQPQHF.

The chain links TRBV5-4 to TRBJ2-6; no clear D gene. Germline loops: CDR1 SGHNT, CDR2 YYREEE (reference sequence). The ends were cut back, 4 bases at V and 0 bases at J, with 8 bases in the middle. The CDR3 is 15 residues long. Written as DNA, the CDR3 is TGTGCCAGCAGCCATCAGTACTCTGGGGCCAACGTCCTGACTTTC. Protein product: CASSHQYSGANVLTF.

V and J are TRBV7-3 and TRBJ1-2; D is unclear. Deletions cut 5 bases from V and 0 bases from J, with 10 bases between. CDR3 length: 14 residues. Per the germline V gene, CDR1 is SGHTA and CDR2 is FQGTGA. Here the CDR3 DNA reads TGTGCCAGCAGCCAAGGGTGGCCTAACTATGGCTACACCTTC. This sequence encodes CASSQGWPNYGYTF. Combining the CDR3 with reference TRBV7-3 and TRBJ1-2 gives the whole variable domain GAGVSQTPSNKVTEKGKYVELRCDPISGHTALYWYRQSLGQGPEFLIYFQGTGAADDSGLPNDRFFAVRPEGSVSTLKIQRTERGDSAVYLCASSQGWPNYGYTFGSGTRLTVV.

V usage is TRBV2 and J usage is TRBJ2-7, with TRBD2 as a possible D gene (7 bases). Trimming shortened V by 4 bases and J by 6 bases, and 16 bases separated the two germline ends. The germline gives CDR1 SNHLY, CDR2 FYNNEI. This CDR3 comprises 14 residues. CDR3 region: CASSARRGPSEQYF. CDR3 DNA sequence: TGTGCCAGCAGTGCCAGGCGGGGGCCTTCCGAGCAGTACTTC.

In its sample, this clone was seen a few times. The genes are TRBV5-1 and TRBJ1-1; D remains ambiguous. Trimming stripped 2 bases from V and 3 bases from J, with 11 bases between. CDR1 is SGHRS, CDR2 YFSETQ, per germline. This CDR3 contains 14 residues. This CDR3 reads CASSFARPYTEAFF. Here the CDR3 DNA reads TGCGCCAGCAGCTTCGCCCGGCCTTACACTGAAGCTTTCTTT. The whole variable domain, remainder taken from reference TRBV5-1 and TRBJ1-1, is KAGVTQTPRYLIKTRGQQVTLSCSPISGHRSVSWYQQTPGQGLQFLFEYFSETQRNKGNFPGRFSGRQFSNSRSEMNVSTLELGDSALYLCASSFARPYTEAFFGQGTRLTVV.

The table lists this clone with a few counts. V and J are TRBV5-1 and TRBJ1-1, with D tentatively TRBD1 (5 bases). The CDR3 runs 16 residues. The V gene lost 0 bases and the J gene lost 4 bases, with 16 bases spanning the gap. Germline V gene sequence: CDR1 SGHRS, CDR2 YFSETQ. The CDR3 nucleotides read TGCGCCAGCAGCTTGGATCCCGCAGGGATGGGCACTGAAGCTTTCTTT. This translates into CASSLDPAGMGTEAFF.

Turning to this clone: This sample also contains other DNA sequences that code for the same CDR3. The chain recombines TRBV5-1 with TRBJ2-4; 8 bases line up with TRBD1. Germline V gene data show CDR1 as SGHRS and CDR2 as YFSETQ. This CDR3 region has 16 residues. V trimming: 2 bases; J trimming: 1 base; junction bases outside the gene matches: 5. The CDR3 sequence is CASSLGQGLAKNIQYF. The CDR3 coding sequence is TGCGCCAGCAGCTTAGGACAGGGCTTGGCCAAAAACATTCAGTACTTC.

This clone showed up just once. The rearrangement uses TRBV7-2 and TRBJ2-7; 12 nucleotides line up with TRBD1. This CDR3 is 18 amino acids long. Germline lookup yields CDR1 SGHTA and CDR2 FQGNSA. The ends lost 3 bases at V and 1 base at J; junction bases unmatched: 10. CDR3 amino acids: CASSFWLGQGAGSYEQYF. The CDR3 bases are TGTGCCAGCAGCTTTTGGTTGGGACAGGGGGCCGGGTCCTACGAGCAGTACTTC.

The rearrangement uses TRBV18 and TRBJ2-2; 10 nucleotides agree with TRBD2. CDR1 is KGHSH, CDR2 LQKENI, per germline. The CDR3 has 14 amino acids. After removal of 4 bases from V and 8 bases from J, the junction contained 4 bases not matched to a gene. As DNA, the CDR3 is TGTGCCAGCTCACTTGGACTAGCGGTTGGGGAGCTGTTTTTT. This codes for CASSLGLAVGELFF.